This T cell receptor beta chain was recorded in a study of OX40 agonist ivuxolimab in advanced cancers. In the study overall: Participants averaged about 66 years of age (range roughly 20 to 90) and were roughly 80% male. Three patients got partial responses; one had hepatocellular carcinoma and two had cutaneous melanoma.

Clones were read by immunoSEQ multiplex PCR, and TCRdb kept only the in-frame ones, dropping some. The data hold some 30,000 clones, with roughly 84% observed a single time. Germline-derived CDR1 and CDR2 are SQVTM and ANQGSEA. The length of the CDR3 is 17 residues. V shed 6 bases and J shed 4 bases, with 27 bases lying between them. Sequenced here: CD4+ or CD8+ T cells sorted from blood, sampled in a trial of the OX40 agonist ivuxolimab. The chain links TRBV29-1 to TRBJ1-2; D is unresolved. This clonotype was sampled from an adult with an advanced solid tumor such as melanoma, head and neck, liver or kidney cancer. The CDR3 DNA is TGCAGCGTCTTCCGTACCTCGTCCCCCCACTCCTTCTATGGCTACACCTTC. This gives the protein CSVFRTSSPHSFYGYTF.